This record looks at one TCR beta chain sequence and its context. No antigen is known for it. This entry is derived from a study of cytomegalovirus exposure and HLA in healthy donors. For the study at large: The study placed around 85% of its approximately 430 genotyped donors in the Caucasian-associated ancestry cluster.

PCR involved 60 Vbeta and 13 Jbeta primers. Method: immunoSEQ multiplex PCR; TCRdb's copy keeps in-frame clones and lacks some. The sample holds more than 200,000 clones, about 80% seen once. There are 15 residues in the CDR3. V was pared by 0 bases and J by 6 bases, with 12 bases between. Germline V gene lookup returns CDR1 LGHNA and CDR2 YNFKEQ. Findings and caveats of the study: Across HLA loci, a later analysis found differing TCR association rates, with DRB1 most and HLA-C fewest. An analysis done earlier found most TCR beta V segments productive about 87% or about 30% of the time. Beyond CMV serostatus, there was no information to go on about immune exposure.

The TCR sequence derives from a man aged 18 to 35 in good health and CMV-seronegative. The material sequenced was PBMCs. The chain is built from TRBV4-2 and TRBJ1-5; D ambiguous. The DNA of the CDR3 is TGTGCCAGCAGCCAAGATCCCGGGAAGAGTCAGCCCCAGCATTTT. Protein product: CASSQDPGKSQPQHF.